The rows below give T cell receptor beta chains drawn from one sample of a study of immune cell composition in non-small cell lung cancer. The data were produced by immunoSEQ multiplex PCR, yet TCRdb's version contains in-frame clones alone and is incomplete. The sample carries approximately 9,800 clones, 65% to 80% recorded once. Specimen: lung tumor tissue. These TCRs come from a human donor with non-small cell lung cancer. CDR3s include the opening cysteine and the closing phenylalanine or tryptophan. Each record gives: CDR3 DNA, CDR3 protein, D gene, J gene, clone size, CDR3 length, V gene. The D gene is left open where the match is weak. For some rows the clone size is stated as once, few or many, or as a class when expanded; others skip it.

TGTGCCAGCAGTCATACCTACGAGCAGTACTTC | CASSHTYEQYF | . | TRBJ2-7 | . | 11 | TRBV28
TGTGCCAGCAGCTCGGAGACAGGGGGCAACCTCGGAGGCTACACCTTC | CASSSETGGNLGGYTF | TRBD1 | TRBJ1-2 | . | 16 | TRBV7-9
TGTGCCAGCAGTGAGGACGGACGGATAAACACTGAAGCTTTCTTT | CASSEDGRINTEAFF | . | TRBJ1-1 | . | 15 | TRBV6-1
TGTGCCAGCAGCGGACAGGGGGCGCTTCATGGCTACACCTTC | CASSGQGALHGYTF | TRBD1 | TRBJ1-2 | few | 14 | TRBV6-1
TGTGCCAGCAGCTTAGACGCGACCTGGACAGGGTTAAATGGCTACACCTTC | CASSLDATWTGLNGYTF | TRBD1 | TRBJ1-2 | . | 17 | TRBV11-2
TGTGCCAGCAAAAGGGCCGCGGAACCCACCATATATTTT | CASKRAAEPTIYF | . | TRBJ1-3 | few | 13 | TRBV27
TGTGCCAGCAGCTACCAAAGCTCAGGGGAGACCCAGTACTTC | CASSYQSSGETQYF | . | TRBJ2-5 | few | 14 | TRBV11-2
TGTGCCAGCAGCTTAGGGGGGTTTGGGGGCTTCAGATATGGCTACACCTTC | CASSLGGFGGFRYGYTF | . | TRBJ1-2 | few | 17 | TRBV13
TGTGCCAGCAGACGCGGCCAGGGGGCGATCGGAGATACGCAGTATTTT | CASRRGQGAIGDTQYF | TRBD1 | TRBJ2-3 | . | 16 | TRBV6-6
TGTGCCAGCAGCTTAGGATCGGGGCAAGAGACCCAGTACTTC | CASSLGSGQETQYF | . | TRBJ2-5 | . | 14 | TRBV11-2
TGTGCCAGCAGTCTGGGACAGATGAACACCGGGGAGCTGTTTTTT | CASSLGQMNTGELFF | TRBD1 | TRBJ2-2 | . | 15 | TRBV6-5
TGTGCCAGTAGTATAGATCGCGGGCTCTCCTACGAGCAGTACTTC | CASSIDRGLSYEQYF | . | TRBJ2-7 | . | 15 | TRBV19
TGCGCCAGCAGCCAACCCCGAAGAGGGTTATACTCCTACAATGAGCAGTTCTTC | CASSQPRRGLYSYNEQFF | . | TRBJ2-1 | . | 18 | TRBV4-3
TGTGCCAGCAGCGTTGGCGCGAACCAAGAGACCCAGTACTTC | CASSVGANQETQYF | . | TRBJ2-5 | . | 14 | TRBV9
TGCAGTGCTAGCGACTCCTATGGCTACACCTTC | CSASDSYGYTF | . | TRBJ1-2 | . | 11 | TRBV20-1
TGTGCCAGCAGCTTAGCGGCGGGGCGCTCTGGAAACACCATATATTTT | CASSLAAGRSGNTIYF | . | TRBJ1-3 | once | 16 | TRBV7-6
TGTGCCAGTAGTGATCCGGAGGGTGTGAGGAACATTCAGTACTTC | CASSDPEGVRNIQYF | . | TRBJ2-4 | . | 15 | TRBV19
TGTGCCAGCAGCCCCTGGGGGGGGGCCGACAATGAGCAGTTCTTC | CASSPWGGADNEQFF | . | TRBJ2-1 | . | 15 | TRBV7-9
TGTGCCAGCAGCCTGAGGGGAAACACTGAAGCTTTCTTT | CASSLRGNTEAFF | . | TRBJ1-1 | . | 13 | TRBV9
TGTGCCAGCAGCTTACAGAGCACTGAAGCTTTCTTT | CASSLQSTEAFF | . | TRBJ1-1 | once | 12 | TRBV7-9
TGTGCCAGCAGCTTAGCGGGGCACACAGATACGCAGTATTTT | CASSLAGHTDTQYF | . | TRBJ2-3 | . | 14 | TRBV11-3
TGTGCCAGCAAAACGGGACTAAGCTCCTACGAGCAGTACTTC | CASKTGLSSYEQYF | TRBD2 | TRBJ2-7 | . | 14 | TRBV7-2
TGCGCCAGCGCCACAAGTTCAGTGGGCAATCAGCCCCAGCATTTT | CASATSSVGNQPQHF | . | TRBJ1-5 | . | 15 | TRBV4-1
TGTGCCAGCAGTTTTGGTCGGACCCAGTACTTC | CASSFGRTQYF | . | TRBJ2-5 | . | 11 | TRBV27
TGTGCCAGCAGTCGACTAGCGGGGGACAATGAGCAGTTCTTC | CASSRLAGDNEQFF | TRBD2 | TRBJ2-1 | . | 14 | TRBV6-6
TGTGCCAGCAGTCGAGGGGGGGGCACAGATACGCAGTATTTT | CASSRGGGTDTQYF | . | TRBJ2-3 | . | 14 | TRBV6-5
TGTGCCAGCAGCTTAGTAATGGGGAGCTACATGAACACTGAAGCTTTCTTT | CASSLVMGSYMNTEAFF | . | TRBJ1-1 | . | 17 | TRBV7-9
TGTGCCAGCAGCTTAGAGGGGGGGACAGACTACAATGAGCAGTTCTTC | CASSLEGGTDYNEQFF | . | TRBJ2-1 | few | 16 | TRBV11-3
TGCGCCAGCAGCCTCCGGTCGGTGGCGGAAACTAATGAAAAACTGTTTTTT | CASSLRSVAETNEKLFF | . | TRBJ1-4 | . | 17 | TRBV5-1
TGTGCCAGCAGCTTTGGACAGGGAATACAAGAGACCCAGTACTTC | CASSFGQGIQETQYF | TRBD1 | TRBJ2-5 | . | 15 | TRBV5-8
TGTGCCAGCAGTTACTCTCGAGAGACCCAGTACTTC | CASSYSRETQYF | . | TRBJ2-5 | . | 12 | TRBV6-5
TGTGCCAGCAGCTTAAGGGCAGGGAGAGGCACTGAAGCTTTCTTT | CASSLRAGRGTEAFF | . | TRBJ1-1 | medium-sized | 15 | TRBV7-3
TGTGCCAGCAGTGAATGTACAGGGAAACCCTACGAGCAGTACTTC | CASSECTGKPYEQYF | . | TRBJ2-7 | . | 15 | TRBV25-1
TGTGCCAGCAGCTTATCGGGCACCTTGGCGAACACTGAAGCTTTCTTT | CASSLSGTLANTEAFF | . | TRBJ1-1 | . | 16 | TRBV7-2
TGTGCCAGCAGCGGGGATGATGTGAACACTGAAGCTTTCTTT | CASSGDDVNTEAFF | . | TRBJ1-1 | medium-sized | 14 | TRBV13
TGTGCCAGCGGCGCCCCCGGGACAGGGGGCCTCGAGCAGTACTTC | CASGAPGTGGLEQYF | TRBD1 | TRBJ2-7 | . | 15 | TRBV28
TGCAGCGTAAGCATCGATAGCAATCAGCCCCAGCATTTT | CSVSIDSNQPQHF | . | TRBJ1-5 | . | 13 | TRBV29-1
TGTGCCAGTGGCTGGGAAAAACTGTTTTTT | CASGWEKLFF | . | TRBJ1-4 | . | 10 | TRBV19
TGCGCCAGCAGCCCCAATGTAGCAGGGGGCCTTGGCTACACCTTC | CASSPNVAGGLGYTF | TRBD1 | TRBJ1-2 | . | 15 | TRBV4-3
TGTGCCAGCAGCTTAGTTTCAACGGAAAAGACCCAGTACTTC | CASSLVSTEKTQYF | . | TRBJ2-5 | . | 14 | TRBV7-9
TGTGCCAGCAGCGGTCGGGGACTCACAGATACGCAGTATTTT | CASSGRGLTDTQYF | . | TRBJ2-3 | . | 14 | TRBV6-5
TGTGCCAGCAGTCGGCTTGGACAGCCCTATGGCTACACCTTC | CASSRLGQPYGYTF | . | TRBJ1-2 | . | 14 | TRBV2
TGTGCCAGCAGCGCCAGACAGGGTCGGGAACCCCTCCACTTT | CASSARQGREPLHF | TRBD1 | TRBJ1-6 | . | 14 | TRBV9
TGCGCCGGCAGCCAAGAACAGGGGGCGTTCCGGGGCTACACCTTC | CAGSQEQGAFRGYTF | TRBD1 | TRBJ1-2 | . | 15 | TRBV4-1
TGTGCCAGCAGCCCCGGACAGGGGCCGGGCACTGAAGCTTTCTTT | CASSPGQGPGTEAFF | TRBD1 | TRBJ1-1 | . | 15 | TRBV7-9
TGCAGTGCTAGAAGTGAGCAGTTCTTC | CSARSEQFF | . | TRBJ2-1 | . | 9 | TRBV20-1
TGTGCCAGCAGTCGAGGGGTTACCCAATACGAGCAGTACTTC | CASSRGVTQYEQYF | . | TRBJ2-7 | . | 14 | TRBV6-1
TGTGCCAGCGGGCGACAGCCTGCACCCCAAGAGACCCAGTACTTC | CASGRQPAPQETQYF | . | TRBJ2-5 | medium-sized | 15 | TRBV7-6